The 22 T cell receptor beta chains presented below share a single source sample, sequenced in a study of CD8+CD57+ T cells in acquired aplastic anemia. Only patients with CD8+CD57+ cell expansion on flow cytometry were chosen for sequencing. Genomic DNA, serving as template, underwent TCR beta VDJ and CDR3 profiling. TCRdb reprocessed the reads with MiXCR, giving one entry per CDR3 protein. The table includes about 200,000 distinct CDR3 sequences, approximately 60% detected once. Sequenced: sorted CD4+, CD8+, or CD8+CD57+ T cells (not recorded which) from PBMCs. These receptors originate from a human donor with aplastic anemia.

This clonotype was recorded only once. This rearrangement joins TRBV9 to TRBJ2-7; tentatively, D is TRBD1 (5 bases). The DNA end is a closer match to TRBJ2-5, so the J assignment may be wrong. The CDR3 is made up of 14 amino acids. Germline loops: CDR1 SGDLS, CDR2 YYNGEE. The CDR3 is CASSVQGAWETQYF. CDR3 bases: TGTGCCAGCAGCGTACAAGGGGCCTGGGAGACCCAGTACTTC.

This clonotype has at least ten counts. The chain has TRBV12-3 or TRBV12-4 and TRBJ1-1; 10 positions match TRBD1. V lost 6 bases, J lost 5 bases, and 9 bases stayed unmatched. CDR3 size: 15 residues. The CDR3 region has the DNA TGTGCCAGCAGGCCGACAGGGGGCTGGGGTACTGAAGCTTTCTTT. It yields the protein CASRPTGGWGTEAFF.

The CDR3 DNA sequence: TGCGCCAGCAGCCACCGGGACAGTGGAGCGGATGGCTACACCTTC. As protein: CASSHRDSGADGYTF. This rearrangement joins TRBV4-3 to TRBJ1-2; TRBD1 aligns across 7 bases. The CDR3 consists of 15 residues. The J segment lost 6 bases and the V segment lost 3 bases, leaving 10 bases of the junction unmatched. In germline, CDR1 is LGHNA, CDR2 YSLEER.

The chain couples TRBV20-1 to TRBJ2-5; 8 bases fit TRBD2. The CDR3 length is 13 residues. CDR1 and CDR2 (germline): DFQATT, SNEGSKA (reference sequence). J lost 5 bases, V lost 3 bases, and 5 bases had no gene match. The CDR3 DNA is TGCAGTGCTAGGAGGACGGGAGGGGAGACCCAGTACTTC. Amino acids: CSARRTGGETQYF.

CDR3 in DNA: TGTGCCAGCAGCTCAGTGGAGGACGCCGGGGAGCTGTTTTTT. It translates to CASSSVEDAGELFF. V usage is TRBV7-3 and J usage is TRBJ2-2; weak D call: TRBD2 (5 bases). The V gene lost 4 bases and the J gene lost 6 bases, with 12 bases spanning the gap. This CDR3 comprises 14 residues. Germline V CDR1 and CDR2: SGHTA, FQGTGA.

V gene TRBV7-6 combines with J gene TRBJ2-3, with D unclear. V was cut by 0 bases and J by 4 bases, with 5 bases left in between. CDR3 length: 13 residues. Germline V gives CDR1 SGHVS, CDR2 FNYEAQ. The CDR3: CASSLAIPDTQYF. DNA for the CDR3: TGTGCCAGCAGCTTAGCTATCCCAGATACGCAGTATTTT. The full variable domain, in which reference TRBV7-6 and TRBJ2-3 provide the parts outside the CDR3, is GAGVSQSPRYKVTKRGQDVALRCDPISGHVSLYWYRQALGQGPEFLTYFNYEAQQDKSGLPNDRFSAERPEGSISTLTIQRTEQRDSAMYRCASSLAIPDTQYFGPGTRLTVL.

V usage is TRBV10-3 and J usage is TRBJ1-1; D not certain. The germline V gene has CDR1 ENHRY and CDR2 SYGVKD. V was pared by 1 base and J by 4 bases, with 10 bases between. The CDR3 is 14 residues long. The CDR3 DNA sequence: TGTGCCATCAGTGAGTTCGAGGTGGGCACTGAAGCTTTCTTT. Amino acids: CAISEFEVGTEAFF.

The chain has TRBV20-1 and TRBJ1-3; unclear D gene. CDR3 length: 14 amino acids. Trimming took 6 bases from V and 4 from J, leaving 16 bases between them. The germline V gene has CDR1 DFQATT and CDR2 SNEGSKA (reference sequence). The chain's CDR3 is CSARLSPWGNTIYF. Here the CDR3 DNA reads TGCAGTGCACGACTCTCGCCATGGGGAAACACCATATATTTT.

This clonotype showed up just a few times. The chain is built from TRBV10-3 and TRBJ2-2; 8 positions agree with TRBD1. J was trimmed by 1 base and V by 10 bases; bases with no gene match: 5. Per germline, CDR1 ENHRY and CDR2 SYGVKD. The CDR3 covers 14 residues. CDR3 nucleotides: TGTGCCACCTCTGGGACAGGGAACACCGGGGAGCTGTTTTTT. Translation gives CATSGTGNTGELFF.

The chain employs TRBV7-2 and TRBJ2-3; 11 bases map to TRBD2. Germline lookup yields CDR1 SGHTA and CDR2 FQGNSA. The CDR3 sequence is 16 residues long. Unmatched junction bases numbered 3, after V lost 3 bases and J lost 1 base. In DNA form, the CDR3 reads TGTGCCAGCAGCTTTAGCGGGGGGGCCGGCACAGATACGCAGTATTTT. Protein sequence: CASSFSGGAGTDTQYF.

The gene calls are TRBV6-5 and TRBJ2-4, with a tentative D call TRBD2 (6 bases). The CDR3 runs to 14 residues. V was cut by 2 bases and J by 8 bases, with 13 bases left in between. Germline CDR1 and CDR2: MNHEY and SVGAGI. The CDR3 loop is CASSYQGPGDIQYF. The CDR3 DNA sequence: TGTGCCAGCAGTTACCAGGGACCGGGGGACATTCAGTACTTC.

The chain has TRBV7-3 and TRBJ2-3; 8 positions match TRBD2. The CDR3 runs to 17 residues. With V trimmed by 3 bases and J by 1 base, 9 bases remained unmatched. Germline V gene sequence: CDR1 SGHTA, CDR2 FQGTGA. The CDR3 sequence: CASSLGLGRAGTDTQYF. CDR3 in DNA: TGTGCCAGCAGCTTGGGCCTCGGGAGGGCCGGCACAGATACGCAGTATTTT.

V gene TRBV2 combines with J gene TRBJ2-1, with TRBD1 identical over 10 bases. Germline V gene sequence: CDR1 SNHLY, CDR2 FYNNEI. The V gene end was trimmed by 6 bases and the J gene end by 9 bases; junction bases not matched to a gene: 5. This CDR3 is 13 amino acids long. The CDR3: CASRNGTGVEQFF. The CDR3, as DNA: TGTGCCAGCAGGAACGGGACAGGGGTTGAGCAGTTCTTC.

The chain carries TRBV20-1 and TRBJ1-1; no definite D call. Germline CDR1 and CDR2: DFQATT and SNEGSKA (reference sequence). This CDR3 comprises 13 residues. V lost 2 bases and J lost 2, with 9 bases in between. CDR3 in amino acids: CSARPSENTEAFF. For the CDR3, the DNA is TGCAGTGCTAGACCATCTGAAAACACTGAAGCTTTCTTT.

V is TRBV29-1 and J is TRBJ2-7; 10 bases agree with TRBD2. Germline CDR1 reads SQVTM; CDR2 reads ANQGSEA. Trimming removed 2 bases from V and 4 bases from J; junction bases left unmatched: 8. The CDR3 extends over 15 amino acids. CDR3: CSVELASGRVYEQYF. The CDR3, as DNA: TGCAGCGTTGAATTAGCTAGCGGGAGAGTATACGAGCAGTACTTC.

The chain carries TRBV20-1 and TRBJ2-1, with TRBD2 matching over 11 bases. The CDR3 spans 13 residues. Germline CDR1 DFQATT, CDR2 SNEGSKA (reference sequence). The ends lost 4 bases at V and 5 bases at J; junction bases unmatched: 1. CDR3 in amino acids: CSAKGLADNEQFF. The CDR3 nucleotides are TGCAGTGCTAAGGGACTAGCGGACAATGAGCAGTTCTTC.

This clonotype was recorded at least ten times. This rearrangement joins TRBV7-9 to TRBJ1-1; possible D gene TRBD1, 6 bases. CDR3 length: 14 residues. V was shortened by 5 bases and J by 5 bases, with 15 bases between the two germline ends. The germline V gene encodes CDR1 SEHNR and CDR2 FQNEAQ (reference sequence). The CDR3 here is CASSLWGAGTEAFF. In DNA form, the CDR3 reads TGTGCCAGCAGCCTGTGGGGGGCAGGGACTGAAGCTTTCTTT. Based on the CDR3 plus reference TRBV7-9 and TRBJ1-1, the full variable domain is DTGVSQNPRHKITKRGQNVTFRCDPISEHNRLYWYRQTLGQGPEFLTYFQNEAQLEKSRLLSDRFSAERPKGSFSTLEIQRTEQGDSAMYLCASSLWGAGTEAFFGQGTRLTVV.

This clonotype was seen more than once but under ten times. The gene calls are TRBV12-3 or TRBV12-4 and TRBJ2-3, with 9 bases fitting TRBD2. The CDR3 is made up of 16 amino acids. Germline trimming cut 6 bases from V and 4 bases from J; bases unmatched to any gene: 11. CDR3 amino acids: CASRPLAGGPSDTQYF. The CDR3, as DNA: TGTGCCAGCAGGCCCTTGGCGGGGGGGCCCTCAGATACGCAGTATTTT.

This chain joins TRBV12-3 or TRBV12-4 and TRBJ2-3, with a possible D match to TRBD2 (6 bases). The V and J ends lost 3 bases and 9 bases respectively, with 10 bases between them. This CDR3 has 12 residues. CDR3 coding DNA: TGTGCCAGCAGTTTTGGGGGGAGCACGCAGTATTTT. This gives the protein CASSFGGSTQYF.

The V call is TRBV20-1, the J call TRBJ2-1, with TRBD2 identical over 8 bases. The CDR3 contains 15 residues. Germline-derived CDR1 and CDR2 are DFQATT and SNEGSKA (reference sequence). Trimming took 0 bases from V and 10 from J; bases not matched to a gene: 11. In nucleotides, the CDR3 is TGCAGTGCTAGAGACACGGATAGCGGGATCTACGAGCAGTTCTTC. This translates into CSARDTDSGIYEQFF.

At least ten counts were recorded for this clonotype. This chain joins TRBV12-3 or TRBV12-4 and TRBJ2-2; D possibly corresponds to TRBD1 (6 bases). With 1 base removed from V and 3 bases from J, the gap between germline ends came to 9 bases. The CDR3 runs 15 residues. The CDR3 region is CASSLGWTDTGELFF. The CDR3 nucleotides are TGTGCCAGCAGTTTAGGTTGGACAGACACCGGGGAGCTGTTTTTT.

This chain joins TRBV10-2 and TRBJ2-1, with a weak D call TRBD2 (6 bases). Germline V gives CDR1 WSHSY, CDR2 SAAADI. The CDR3 extends over 15 amino acids. V was shortened by 0 bases and J by 12 bases, with 18 bases between the two germline ends. The CDR3 loop is CASSESVWTGGVQFF. The CDR3 coding sequence is TGCGCCAGCAGTGAGTCAGTGTGGACTGGCGGGGTGCAGTTCTTC.